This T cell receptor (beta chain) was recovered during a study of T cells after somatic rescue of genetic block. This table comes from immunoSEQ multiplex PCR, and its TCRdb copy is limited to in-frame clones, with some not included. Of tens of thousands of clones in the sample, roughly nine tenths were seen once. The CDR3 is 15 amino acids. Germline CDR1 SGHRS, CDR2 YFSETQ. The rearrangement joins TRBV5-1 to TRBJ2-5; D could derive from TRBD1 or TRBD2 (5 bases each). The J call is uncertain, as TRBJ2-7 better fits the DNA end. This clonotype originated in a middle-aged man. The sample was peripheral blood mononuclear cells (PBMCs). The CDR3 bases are TGCGCCAGCAGCTTAGGGGACGATCGGCTCCACGAGCAGTACTTC. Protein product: CASSLGDDRLHEQYF.